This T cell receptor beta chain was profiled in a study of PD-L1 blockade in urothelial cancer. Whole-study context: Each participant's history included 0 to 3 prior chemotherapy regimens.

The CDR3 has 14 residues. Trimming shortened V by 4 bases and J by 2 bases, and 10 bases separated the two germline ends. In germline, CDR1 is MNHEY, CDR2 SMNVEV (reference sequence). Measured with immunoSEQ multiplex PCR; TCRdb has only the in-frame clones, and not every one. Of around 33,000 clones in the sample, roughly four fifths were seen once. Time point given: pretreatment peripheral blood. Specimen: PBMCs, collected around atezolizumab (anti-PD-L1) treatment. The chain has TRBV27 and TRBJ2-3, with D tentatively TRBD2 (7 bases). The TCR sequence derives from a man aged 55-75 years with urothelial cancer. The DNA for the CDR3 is TGTGCCAGCAGTTACGGGGGGCCCACAGATACGCAGTATTTT. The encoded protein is CASSYGGPTDTQYF.